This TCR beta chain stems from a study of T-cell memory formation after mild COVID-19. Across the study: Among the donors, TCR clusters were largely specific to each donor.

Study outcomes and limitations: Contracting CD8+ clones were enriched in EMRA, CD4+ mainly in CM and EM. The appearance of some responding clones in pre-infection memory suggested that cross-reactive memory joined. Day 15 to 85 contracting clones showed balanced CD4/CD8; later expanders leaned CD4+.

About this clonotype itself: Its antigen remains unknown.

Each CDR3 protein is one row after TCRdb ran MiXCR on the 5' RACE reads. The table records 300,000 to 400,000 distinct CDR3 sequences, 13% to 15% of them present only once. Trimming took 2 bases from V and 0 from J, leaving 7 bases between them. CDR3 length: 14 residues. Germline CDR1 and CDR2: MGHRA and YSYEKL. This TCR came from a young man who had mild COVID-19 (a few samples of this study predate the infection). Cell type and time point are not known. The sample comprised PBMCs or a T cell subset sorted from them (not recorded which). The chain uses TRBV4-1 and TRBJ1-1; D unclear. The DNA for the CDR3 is TGCGCCAGCAGCCAACAGACACTGAACACTGAAGCTTTCTTT. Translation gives CASSQQTLNTEAFF.